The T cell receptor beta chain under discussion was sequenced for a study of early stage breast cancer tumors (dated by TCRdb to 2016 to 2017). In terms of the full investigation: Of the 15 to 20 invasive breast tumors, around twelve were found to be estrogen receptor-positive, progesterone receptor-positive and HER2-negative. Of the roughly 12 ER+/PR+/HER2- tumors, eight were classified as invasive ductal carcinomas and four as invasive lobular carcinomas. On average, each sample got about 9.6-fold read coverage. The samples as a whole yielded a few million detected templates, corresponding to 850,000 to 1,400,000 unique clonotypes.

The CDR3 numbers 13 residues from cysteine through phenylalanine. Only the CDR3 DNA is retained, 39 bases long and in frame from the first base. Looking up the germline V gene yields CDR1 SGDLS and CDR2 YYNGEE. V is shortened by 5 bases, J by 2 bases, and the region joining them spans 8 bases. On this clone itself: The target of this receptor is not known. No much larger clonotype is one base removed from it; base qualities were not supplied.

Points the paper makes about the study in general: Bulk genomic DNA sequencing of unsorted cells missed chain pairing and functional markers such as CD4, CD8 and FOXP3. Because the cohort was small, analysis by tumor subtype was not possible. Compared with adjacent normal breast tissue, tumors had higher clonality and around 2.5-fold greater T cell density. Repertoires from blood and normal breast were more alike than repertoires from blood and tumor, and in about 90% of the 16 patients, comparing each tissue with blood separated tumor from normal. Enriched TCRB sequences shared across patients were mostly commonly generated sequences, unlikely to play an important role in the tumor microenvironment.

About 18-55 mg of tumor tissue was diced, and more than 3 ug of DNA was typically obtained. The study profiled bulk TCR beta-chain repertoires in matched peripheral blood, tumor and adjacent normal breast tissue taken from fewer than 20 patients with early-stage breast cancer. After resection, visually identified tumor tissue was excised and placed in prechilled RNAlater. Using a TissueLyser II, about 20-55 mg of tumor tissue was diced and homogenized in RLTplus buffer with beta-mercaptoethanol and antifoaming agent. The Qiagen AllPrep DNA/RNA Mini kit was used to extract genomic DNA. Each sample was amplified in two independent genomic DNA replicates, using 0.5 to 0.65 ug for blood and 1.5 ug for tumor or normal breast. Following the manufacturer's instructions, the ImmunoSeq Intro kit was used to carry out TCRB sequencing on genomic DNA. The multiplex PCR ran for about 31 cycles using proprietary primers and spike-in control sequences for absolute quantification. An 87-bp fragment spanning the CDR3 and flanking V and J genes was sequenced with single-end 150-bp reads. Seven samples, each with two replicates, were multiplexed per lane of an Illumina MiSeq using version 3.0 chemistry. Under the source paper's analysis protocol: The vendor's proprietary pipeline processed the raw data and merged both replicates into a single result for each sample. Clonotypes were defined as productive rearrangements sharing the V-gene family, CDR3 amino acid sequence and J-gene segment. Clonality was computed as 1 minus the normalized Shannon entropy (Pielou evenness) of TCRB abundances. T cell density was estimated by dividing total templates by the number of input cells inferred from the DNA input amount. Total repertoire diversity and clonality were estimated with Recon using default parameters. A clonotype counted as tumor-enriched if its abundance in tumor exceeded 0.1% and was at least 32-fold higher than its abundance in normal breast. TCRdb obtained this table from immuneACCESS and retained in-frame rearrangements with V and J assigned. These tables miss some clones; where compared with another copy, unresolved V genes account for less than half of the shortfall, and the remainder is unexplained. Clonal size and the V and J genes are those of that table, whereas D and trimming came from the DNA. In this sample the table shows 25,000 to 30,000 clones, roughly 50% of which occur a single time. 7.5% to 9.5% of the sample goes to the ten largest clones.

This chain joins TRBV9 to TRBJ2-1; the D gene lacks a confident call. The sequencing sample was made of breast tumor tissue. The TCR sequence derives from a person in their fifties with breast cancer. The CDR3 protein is CASSEAAYNEQFF. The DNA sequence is TGTGCCAGCAGTGAGGCAGCCTACAATGAGCAGTTCTTC.